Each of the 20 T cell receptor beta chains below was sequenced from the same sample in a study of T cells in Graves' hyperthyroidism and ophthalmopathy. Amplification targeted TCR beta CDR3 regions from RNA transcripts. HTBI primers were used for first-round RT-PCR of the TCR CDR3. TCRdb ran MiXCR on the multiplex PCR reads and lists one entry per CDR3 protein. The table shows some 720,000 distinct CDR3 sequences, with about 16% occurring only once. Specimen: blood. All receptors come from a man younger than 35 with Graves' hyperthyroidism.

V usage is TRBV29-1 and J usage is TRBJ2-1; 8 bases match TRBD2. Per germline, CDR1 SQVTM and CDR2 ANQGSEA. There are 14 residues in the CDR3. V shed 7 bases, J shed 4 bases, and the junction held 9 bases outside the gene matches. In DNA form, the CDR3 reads TGCAGCGGGAAACCGGGACTAGAATACAATGAGCAGTTCTTC. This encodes CSGKPGLEYNEQFF.

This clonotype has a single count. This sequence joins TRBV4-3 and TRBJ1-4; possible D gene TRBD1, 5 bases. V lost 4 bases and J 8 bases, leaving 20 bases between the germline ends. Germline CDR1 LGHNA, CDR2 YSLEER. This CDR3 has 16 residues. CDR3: CASSPSGAGKNEKLFF. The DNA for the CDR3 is TGCGCCAGCAGCCCAAGTGGGGCAGGGAAAAACGAAAAACTGTTTTTT.

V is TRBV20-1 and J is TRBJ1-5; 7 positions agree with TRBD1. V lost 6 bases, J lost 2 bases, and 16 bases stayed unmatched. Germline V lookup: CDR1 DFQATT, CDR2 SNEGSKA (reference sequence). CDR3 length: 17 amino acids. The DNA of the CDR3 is TGCAGTGCCAGGCCCGGGACAGTCGTATCTGGCAATCAGCCCCAGCATTTT. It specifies CSARPGTVVSGNQPQHF.

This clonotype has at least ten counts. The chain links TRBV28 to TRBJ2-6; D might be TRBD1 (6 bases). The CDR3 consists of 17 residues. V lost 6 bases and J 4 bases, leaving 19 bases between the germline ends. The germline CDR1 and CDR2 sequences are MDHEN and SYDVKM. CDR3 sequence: CASRFVQGQRGANVLTF. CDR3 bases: TGTGCCAGCAGATTTGTCCAGGGGCAGCGAGGGGCCAACGTCCTGACTTTC.

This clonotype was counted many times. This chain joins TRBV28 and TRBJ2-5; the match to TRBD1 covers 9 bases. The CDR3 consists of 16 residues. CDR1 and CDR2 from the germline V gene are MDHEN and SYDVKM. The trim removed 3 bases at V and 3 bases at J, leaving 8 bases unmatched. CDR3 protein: CASSFDGTGSEETQYF. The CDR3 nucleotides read TGTGCCAGCAGTTTTGACGGGACAGGGAGTGAAGAGACCCAGTACTTC. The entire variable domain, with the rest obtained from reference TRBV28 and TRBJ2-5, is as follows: DVKVTQSSRYLVKRTGEKVFLECVQDMDHENMFWYRQDPGLGLRLIYFSYDVKMKEKGDIPEGYSVSREKKERFSLILESASTNQTSMYLCASSFDGTGSEETQYFGPGTRLLVL.

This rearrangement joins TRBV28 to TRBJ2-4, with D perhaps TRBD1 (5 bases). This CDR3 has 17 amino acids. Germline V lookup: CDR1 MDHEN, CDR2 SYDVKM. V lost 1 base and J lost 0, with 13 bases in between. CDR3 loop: CASSLSPTALAKNIQYF. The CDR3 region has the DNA TGTGCCAGCAGTTTATCTCCGACAGCCCTAGCCAAAAACATTCAGTACTTC.

Written as DNA, the CDR3 is TGCGCCAGCAGCCAAGATCATCCAGGGTTGGACGAGCAGTACTTC. Translating gives CASSQDHPGLDEQYF. This chain uses TRBV4-3 with TRBJ2-7, with a weak D call TRBD1 (5 bases). Between the trimmed V and J ends, which lost 0 bases and 5 bases, there was a span of 14 bases. The CDR3 is made up of 15 amino acids. The germline V gene has CDR1 LGHNA and CDR2 YSLEER.

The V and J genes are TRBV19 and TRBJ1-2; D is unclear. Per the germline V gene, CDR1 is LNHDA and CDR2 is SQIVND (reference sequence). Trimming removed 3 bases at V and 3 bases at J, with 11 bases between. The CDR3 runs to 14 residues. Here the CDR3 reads CASSMAGIYYGYTF. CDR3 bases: TGTGCCAGTAGTATGGCTGGTATTTACTATGGCTACACCTTC.

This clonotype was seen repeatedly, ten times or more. The CDR3 loop is CASSFSLAADTQYF. The CDR3 DNA reads as TGTGCCAGCAGTTTCAGCCTAGCGGCAGATACGCAGTATTTT. J is TRBJ2-3 and V is TRBV12-3 or TRBV12-4; TRBD2 aligns across 7 bases. The CDR3 is 14 amino acids. J lost 4 bases, V lost 3 bases, and 4 bases had no gene match.

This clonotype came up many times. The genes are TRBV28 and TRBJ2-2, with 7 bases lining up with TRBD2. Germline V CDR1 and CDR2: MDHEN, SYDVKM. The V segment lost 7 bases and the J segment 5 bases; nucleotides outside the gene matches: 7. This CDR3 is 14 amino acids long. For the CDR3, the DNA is TGTGCCAGCAAAACGGCGGGAGTTACCGGGGAGCTGTTTTTT. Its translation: CASKTAGVTGELFF. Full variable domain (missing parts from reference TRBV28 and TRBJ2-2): DVKVTQSSRYLVKRTGEKVFLECVQDMDHENMFWYRQDPGLGLRLIYFSYDVKMKEKGDIPEGYSVSREKKERFSLILESASTNQTSMYLCASKTAGVTGELFFGEGSRLTVL.

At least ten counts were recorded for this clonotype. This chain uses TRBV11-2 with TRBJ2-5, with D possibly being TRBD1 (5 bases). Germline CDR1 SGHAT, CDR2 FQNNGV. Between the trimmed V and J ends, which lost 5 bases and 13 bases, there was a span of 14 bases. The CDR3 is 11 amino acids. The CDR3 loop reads CASSQRGKTYF. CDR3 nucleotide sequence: TGTGCCAGCAGCCAAAGGGGAAAAACGTACTTC.

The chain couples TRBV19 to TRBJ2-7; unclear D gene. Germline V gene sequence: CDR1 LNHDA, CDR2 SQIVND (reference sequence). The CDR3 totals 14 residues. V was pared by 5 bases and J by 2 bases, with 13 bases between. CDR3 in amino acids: CASSSYPRAYEQYF. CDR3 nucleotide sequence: TGTGCCAGTAGTTCCTATCCGAGAGCCTACGAGCAGTACTTC. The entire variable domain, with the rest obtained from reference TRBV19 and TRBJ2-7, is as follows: DGGITQSPKYLFRKEGQNVTLSCEQNLNHDAMYWYRQDPGQGLRLIYYSQIVNDFQKGDIAEGYSVSREKKESFPLTVTSAQKNPTAFYLCASSSYPRAYEQYFGPGTRLTVT.

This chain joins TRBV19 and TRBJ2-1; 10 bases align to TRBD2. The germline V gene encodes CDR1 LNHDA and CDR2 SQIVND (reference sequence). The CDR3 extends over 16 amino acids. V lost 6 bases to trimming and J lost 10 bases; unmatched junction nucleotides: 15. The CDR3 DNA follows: TGTGCCAGTAGACCTAGGACTAGCGGACCTACGTGGGAGCAGTTCTTC. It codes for CASRPRTSGPTWEQFF.

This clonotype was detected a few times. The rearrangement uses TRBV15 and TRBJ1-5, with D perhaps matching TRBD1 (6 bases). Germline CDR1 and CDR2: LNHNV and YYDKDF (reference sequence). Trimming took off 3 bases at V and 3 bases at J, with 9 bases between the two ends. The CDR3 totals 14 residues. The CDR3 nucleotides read TGTGCCACCAGCAGCCGGACAGACAATCAGCCCCAGCATTTT. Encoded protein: CATSSRTDNQPQHF.

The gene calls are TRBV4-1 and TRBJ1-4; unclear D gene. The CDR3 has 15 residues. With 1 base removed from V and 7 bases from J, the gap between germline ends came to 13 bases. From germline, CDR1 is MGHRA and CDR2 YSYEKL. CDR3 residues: CASSQVQLSGEKLFF. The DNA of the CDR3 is TGCGCCAGCAGCCAAGTTCAGCTAAGTGGTGAAAAACTGTTTTTT.

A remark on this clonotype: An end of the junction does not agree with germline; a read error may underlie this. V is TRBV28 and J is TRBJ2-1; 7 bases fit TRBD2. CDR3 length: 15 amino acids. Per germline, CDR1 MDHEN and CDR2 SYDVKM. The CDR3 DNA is TGTGCCAGCAGAAGGGAGGGAGCGTCCTACAATGAGCAGCTCTTC. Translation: CASRREGASYNEQLF.

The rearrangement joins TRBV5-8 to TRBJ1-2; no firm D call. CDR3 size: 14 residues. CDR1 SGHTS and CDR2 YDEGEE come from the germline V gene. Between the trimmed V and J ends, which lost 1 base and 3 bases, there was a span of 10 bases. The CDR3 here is CASSLRTQHYGYTF. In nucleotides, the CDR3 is TGTGCCAGCAGCTTGCGGACCCAGCACTATGGCTACACCTTC.

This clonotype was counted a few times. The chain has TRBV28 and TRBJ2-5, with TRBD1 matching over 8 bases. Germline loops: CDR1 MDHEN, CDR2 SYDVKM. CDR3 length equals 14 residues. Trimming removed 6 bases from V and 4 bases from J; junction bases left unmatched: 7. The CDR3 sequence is CASSQDRGRETQYF. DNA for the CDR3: TGTGCCAGCAGCCAAGACAGGGGAAGAGAGACCCAGTACTTC.

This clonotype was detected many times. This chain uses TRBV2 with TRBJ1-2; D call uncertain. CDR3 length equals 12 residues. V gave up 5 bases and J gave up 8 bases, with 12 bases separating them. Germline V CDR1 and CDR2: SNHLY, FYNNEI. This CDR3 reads CASSKGSGGYTF. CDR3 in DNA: TGTGCCAGCAGTAAGGGTTCCGGGGGCTACACCTTC.

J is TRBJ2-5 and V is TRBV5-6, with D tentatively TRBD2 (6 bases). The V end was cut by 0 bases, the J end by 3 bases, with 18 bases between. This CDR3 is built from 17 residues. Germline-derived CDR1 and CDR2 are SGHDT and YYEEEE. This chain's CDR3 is CASSLDRGWSGEETQYF. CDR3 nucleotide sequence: TGTGCCAGCAGCTTGGATCGGGGGTGGTCTGGGGAAGAGACCCAGTACTTC.